This entry lists 20 T cell receptor beta chains sequenced from one sample in a study of T-cell reconstitution after alpha-beta-depleted transplantation in children listed by TCRdb under 2016. The treatment or condition label, as the study defines it: allogeneic hematopoietic cell transplantation with graft depleted of TCRalphabeta T cells and CD19 B cells. The library was built by means of PCR. The sequencing machine was an Illumina HiSeq 2500. Molecular barcoding was employed in the preparation of TCR libraries, with unique molecular identifiers being used to normalize TCRbeta repertoire quantification. Through fastp at Q25 and MiXCR, TCRdb rebuilt clones from the public reads, retaining in-frame beta chains. Each record represents a unique CDR3 protein, reported with the most common genes and DNA among its rows. The sample table holds around 270,000 distinct CDR3 sequences, of which 10% were seen once. The ten largest clonotypes hold approximately 7% of the sample.

Here the sequenced sample was PBMCs, taken before TCRalphabeta/CD19-depleted stem cell transplant. The receptors stem from a boy under three years old with acute myeloid leukemia, due to receive a stem cell transplant.

This clonotype was seen many times. The rearrangement uses TRBV28 and TRBJ2-3; 10 bases are a match to TRBD2. Looked up from germline, CDR1 is MDHEN and CDR2 is SYDVKM. CDR3 length: 15 amino acids. The junction had 0 bases not matched to a gene; V was cut back by 2 bases and J by 1 base. CDR3 sequence: CASSLSGGGTDTQYF. The CDR3 DNA reads TGTGCCAGCAGTTTAAGCGGGGGGGGCACAGATACGCAGTATTTT.

This clonotype was seen repeatedly, ten times or more. The genes are TRBV20-1 and TRBJ2-3, with a possible D match to TRBD2 (7 bases). V shed 3 bases and J shed 7 bases, with 8 bases lying between them. The germline CDR1 and CDR2 sequences are DFQATT and SNEGSKA (reference sequence). The CDR3 loop spans 11 amino acids. The CDR3 DNA reads TGCAGTGCTAGGGGGGGGCATACGCAGTATTTT. Translated, it gives CSARGGHTQYF.

The rearrangement joins TRBV7-9 to TRBJ2-7, with D possibly matching TRBD1 (5 bases). CDR1 and CDR2 from the germline V gene are SEHNR and FQNEAQ (reference sequence). Trimming stripped 2 bases from V and 0 bases from J, with 14 bases between. The CDR3 runs 16 residues. The CDR3 nucleotides read TGTGCCAGCAGCTTATCTGGTTGGGGCGGCTCCTACGAGCAGTACTTC. Its protein is CASSLSGWGGSYEQYF.

In this sample, this clonotype turned up many times. This chain connects TRBV13 to TRBJ2-7, with 7 bases that match TRBD2. There are 15 residues in the CDR3. J was trimmed by 6 bases and V by 5 bases; bases with no gene match: 13. Per germline, CDR1 PRHDT and CDR2 FYEKMQ (reference sequence). The CDR3 DNA is TGTGCCAGCAGCCCCCGGGGTAGCGGGTATAGCGAGCAGTACTTC. Amino acid sequence: CASSPRGSGYSEQYF.

This clonotype was counted ten times or more. CDR3 loop: CSVEDPDNLHLNEQFF. The CDR3 DNA reads TGCAGCGTTGAAGATCCCGACAACCTTCACCTTAATGAGCAGTTCTTC. V usage is TRBV29-1 and J usage is TRBJ2-1, with D unresolved. This CDR3 spans 16 amino acids. Per the germline V gene, CDR1 is SQVTM and CDR2 is ANQGSEA. V was trimmed by 0 bases and J by 7 bases, leaving 19 bases between them.

This clonotype was observed many times. V is TRBV28 and J is TRBJ1-5; 7 bases align to TRBD1. The J segment lost 2 bases and the V segment lost 5 bases, leaving 6 bases of the junction unmatched. The CDR3 runs 15 residues. Germline V gene sequence: CDR1 MDHEN, CDR2 SYDVKM. CDR3 protein: CASSTDRRGNQPQHF. In DNA, the CDR3 is TGTGCCAGCAGTACGGACAGGCGGGGCAATCAGCCCCAGCATTTT.

This chain links TRBV9 with TRBJ2-5; possible D gene TRBD2, 6 bases. The CDR3 length is 14 residues. V shed 3 bases and J shed 4 bases, with 13 bases lying between them. Germline V gene sequence: CDR1 SGDLS, CDR2 YYNGEE. In DNA form, the CDR3 reads TGTGCCAGCAGCGGGGACTCTTGGGGAGAGACCCAGTACTTC. Translated, it gives CASSGDSWGETQYF.

The genes are TRBV5-4 and TRBJ1-2; tentative D call: TRBD1 (5 bases). The germline gives CDR1 SGHNT, CDR2 YYREEE (reference sequence). The V end lost 1 base, the J end lost 2 bases, and 9 bases lay between the germline ends. The CDR3 sequence is 14 residues long. CDR3 amino acids: CASSLIQENYGYTF. CDR3 bases: TGTGCCAGCAGCTTGATACAGGAGAACTATGGCTACACCTTC.

This clonotype was found many times. This chain connects TRBV30 to TRBJ2-2; D unclear. V was clipped by 3 bases and J by 6 bases, with 11 bases between them. Germline V lookup: CDR1 GTSNPN, CDR2 SVGIG (reference sequence). The CDR3 has 13 amino acids. The CDR3 loop is CAWRLPPAGELFF. The CDR3 DNA reads TGTGCCTGGAGACTCCCTCCTGCCGGGGAGCTGTTTTTT.

With respect to this clonotype: A junction end diverges from the germline sequence, so it may reflect a read error. The chain has TRBV28 and TRBJ2-5; 8 positions agree with TRBD1. The CDR3 is 15 amino acids. The germline V gene has CDR1 MDHEN and CDR2 SYDVKM. The CDR3 loop reads CPSSPAGGRRETQYF. The CDR3 DNA reads TGTCCCAGCAGTCCGGCAGGGGGCAGGCGGGAGACCCAGTACTTC.

This clonotype was recorded at least ten times. The chain employs TRBV12-3 or TRBV12-4 and TRBJ1-2; 8 bases map to TRBD1. The CDR3 has 16 amino acids. Trimming cost V 4 bases and J 1 base; bases outside gene matches: 8. CDR3 loop: CASSSPRQGSNYGYTF. DNA of the CDR3: TGTGCCAGCAGTTCCCCCCGACAGGGGAGTAACTATGGCTACACCTTC.

The J gene is TRBJ1-2, the V gene TRBV28, with TRBD1 matching 7 bases. The CDR3 totals 11 residues. From germline, CDR1 is MDHEN and CDR2 SYDVKM. The CDR3 here is CCTGDDRGYTF. The CDR3 bases are TGTTGTACAGGGGACGACCGGGGCTACACCTTC.

Ten or more counts support this clonotype. This chain uses TRBV29-1 with TRBJ2-7; D might be TRBD1 (5 bases). The CDR3 sequence is 12 residues long. The V end was cut by 2 bases, the J end by 4 bases, with 9 bases between. Germline values: CDR1 SQVTM, CDR2 ANQGSEA. CDR3 sequence: CSVEYRPYEQYF. The DNA of the CDR3 is TGCAGCGTTGAATACAGGCCGTACGAGCAGTACTTC.

This clonotype came up many times. The rearrangement joins TRBV3-1 to TRBJ2-4, with D hard to call. The germline V gene has CDR1 LGHDT and CDR2 YNNKEL (reference sequence). The CDR3 contains 20 residues. With 0 bases removed from V and 0 bases from J, the gap between germline ends came to 21 bases. CDR3 nucleotide sequence: TGTGCCAGCAGCCAAGATTCCTCCCATCGCCCTGACCTAGCCAAAAACATTCAGTACTTC. Protein sequence: CASSQDSSHRPDLAKNIQYF.

This clonotype was recorded at least ten times. The chain has TRBV7-2 and TRBJ2-1; 15 bases align to TRBD2. Germline V gene lookup returns CDR1 SGHTA and CDR2 FQGNSA. The CDR3 length is 15 residues. V was clipped by 2 bases and J by 14 bases; unmatched bases: 7. CDR3 nucleotides: TGTGCCAGCAGCTTACTCGGACTAGCGGGGGGGCAGAAGTTCTTC. Residues: CASSLLGLAGGQKFF. Full variable domain (missing parts from reference TRBV7-2 and TRBJ2-1): GAGVSQSPSNKVTEKGKDVELRCDPISGHTALYWYRQSLGQGLEFLIYFQGNSAPDKSGLPSDRFSAERTGGSVSTLTIQRTQQEDSAVYLCASSLLGLAGGQKFFGPGTRLTVL.

This clonotype was picked up a small number of times. CDR3 sequence: CASSLGTVPSDYEQYF. The CDR3 region has the DNA TGCGCCAGCAGCTTAGGGACGGTACCTTCCGACTACGAGCAGTACTTC. J is TRBJ2-7 and V is TRBV5-1, with D possibly being TRBD1 or TRBD2 (5 bases each). The CDR3 runs to 16 residues. Trimming removed 2 bases at V and 3 bases at J, with 18 bases between. Germline V gives CDR1 SGHRS, CDR2 YFSETQ. Complete variable domain (other parts from reference TRBV5-1 and TRBJ2-7): KAGVTQTPRYLIKTRGQQVTLSCSPISGHRSVSWYQQTPGQGLQFLFEYFSETQRNKGNFPGRFSGRQFSNSRSEMNVSTLELGDSALYLCASSLGTVPSDYEQYFGPGTRLTVT.

The table lists this clonotype with many counts. V and J are TRBV24-1 and TRBJ2-2; 7 nucleotides align to TRBD1. The germline V gene encodes CDR1 KGHDR and CDR2 SFDVKD. CDR3 length: 14 amino acids. The V gene end was trimmed by 4 bases and the J gene end by 8 bases; junction bases not matched to a gene: 6. CDR3: CATSDLDRRGELFF. CDR3 DNA sequence: TGTGCCACCAGTGACTTGGACAGGAGGGGGGAGCTGTTTTTT.

This clonotype was recorded many times. The chain has TRBV20-1 and TRBJ2-2, with 8 bases fitting TRBD2. Unmatched junction bases numbered 4, after V lost 5 bases and J lost 5 bases. The CDR3 runs 13 residues. CDR1 is DFQATT and CDR2 is SNEGSKA in the germline V gene (reference sequence). The chain's CDR3 is CSAPSGRTGELFF. The CDR3 DNA follows: TGCAGTGCTCCTAGCGGGCGGACCGGGGAGCTGTTTTTT.

This clonotype was detected ten times or more. The V call is TRBV7-4, the J call TRBJ2-7; the D is unclear. CDR1 SGHVT and CDR2 SQSDAQ come from the germline V gene. With 5 bases removed from V and 2 bases from J, the gap between germline ends came to 10 bases. CDR3 length equals 13 residues. This chain's CDR3 is CASSAPGAYEQYF. The CDR3 DNA follows: TGTGCCAGCAGCGCTCCAGGAGCCTACGAGCAGTACTTC. Variable domain in full (rest from reference TRBV7-4 and TRBJ2-7): GAGVSQSPRYKVAKRGRDVALRCDSISGHVTLYWYRQTLGQGSEVLTYSQSDAQRDKSGRPSGRFSAERPERSVSTLKIQRTEQGDSAVYLCASSAPGAYEQYFGPGTRLTVT.

In the case of this clonotype: A much bigger clone sits one base away, suggesting this may be a read error. The chain employs TRBV9 and TRBJ2-1; D is perhaps TRBD2 (5 bases). Trimming took off 4 bases at V and 1 base at J, with 12 bases between the two ends. There are 15 residues in the CDR3. CDR1 and CDR2 (germline): SGDLS, YYNGEE. CDR3 protein: CASSTRTPSYNEQFF. CDR3 nucleotides: TGTGCCAGCAGCACCAGGACTCCTTCCTACAATGAGCAGTTCTTC.